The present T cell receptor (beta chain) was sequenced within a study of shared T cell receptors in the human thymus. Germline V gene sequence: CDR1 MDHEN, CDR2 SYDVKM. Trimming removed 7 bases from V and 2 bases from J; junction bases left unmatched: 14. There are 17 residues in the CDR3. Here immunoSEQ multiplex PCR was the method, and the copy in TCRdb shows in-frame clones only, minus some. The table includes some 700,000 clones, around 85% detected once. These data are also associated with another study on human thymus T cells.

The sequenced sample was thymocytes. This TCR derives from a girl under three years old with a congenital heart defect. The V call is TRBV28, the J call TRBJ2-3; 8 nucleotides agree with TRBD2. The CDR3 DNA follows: TGTGCCAGCATCCAAACCTTAGCGGGGCTTAACACAGATACGCAGTATTTT. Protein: CASIQTLAGLNTDTQYF.